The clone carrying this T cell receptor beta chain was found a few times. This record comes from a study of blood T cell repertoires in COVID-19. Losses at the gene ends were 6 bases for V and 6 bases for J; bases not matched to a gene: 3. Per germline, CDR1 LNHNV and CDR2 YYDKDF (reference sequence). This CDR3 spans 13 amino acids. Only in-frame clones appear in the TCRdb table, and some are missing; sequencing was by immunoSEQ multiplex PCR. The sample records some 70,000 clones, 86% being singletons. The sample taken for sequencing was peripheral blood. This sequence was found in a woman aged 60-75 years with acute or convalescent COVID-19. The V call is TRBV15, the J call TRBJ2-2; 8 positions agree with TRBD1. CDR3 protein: CATSPQGAGELFF. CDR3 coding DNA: TGTGCCACCAGTCCACAGGGGGCCGGGGAGCTGTTTTTT.